The 27 T cell receptor beta chains in this list originate from one sample, sequenced in a study of control samples from healthy donors and cancer patients (dated by TCRdb to 2018 to 2021). To prepare the library, the immunoSEQ multiplex PCR assay was applied. TCRdb holds this immuneACCESS table with in-frame rearrangements only. Some clones are missing; in checked studies, unresolved V genes explain under half, and the rest has no known cause. The sample includes 150,000 or so clones, with over 90% observed a single time. The top ten constitute roughly 2.3% of the sample. Sequencing was done on a sample of blood. Every receptor here comes from a man aged 45-65 years in good health.

Only one count was recorded for this clone. This chain connects TRBV27 to TRBJ2-3; D is perhaps TRBD1 (6 bases). From germline, CDR1 is MNHEY and CDR2 SMNVEV (reference sequence). V lost 8 bases to trimming and J lost 2 bases, with 17 bases between them. This CDR3 is built from 15 residues. The CDR3 DNA reads TGTGCCAGCCGGTCACAGGGCGGGCTCACAGATACGCAGTATTTT. This gives the protein CASRSQGGLTDTQYF.

This chain joins TRBV4-1 and TRBJ2-1; TRBD2 matches 8 bases. V was clipped by 0 bases and J by 4 bases; unmatched bases: 5. Germline CDR1 MGHRA, CDR2 YSYEKL. CDR3 length: 16 residues. The CDR3 protein is CASSQDPGGPYNEQFF. The CDR3 bases are TGCGCCAGCAGCCAAGACCCGGGAGGGCCTTACAATGAGCAGTTCTTC.

The rearrangement uses TRBV6-1 and TRBJ1-6; TRBD1 might be the D (5 bases). The V and J ends lost 2 bases and 1 base respectively, with 9 bases between them. This CDR3 has 16 amino acids. The V gene's germline CDR1 is MNHNS and CDR2 SASEGT. In DNA form, the CDR3 reads TGTGCCAGCAGTGAAACCCCAGGGTCCTATAATTCACCCCTCCACTTT. Its translation is CASSETPGSYNSPLHF.

The V gene is TRBV5-5, the J gene TRBJ2-1, with a weak D call TRBD2 (5 bases). CDR3 length: 16 amino acids. V lost 0 bases, J lost 4 bases, and 14 bases lay in between. CDR1 and CDR2 from the germline V gene are SGHKS and YYEKEE (reference sequence). The CDR3 sequence is CASSLAVGAGYNEQFF. The CDR3 nucleotides are TGTGCCAGCAGCTTGGCGGTTGGCGCGGGTTACAATGAGCAGTTCTTC.

The chain has TRBV19 and TRBJ1-6, with D hard to call. The CDR3 runs to 14 residues. CDR1 and CDR2 (germline): LNHDA, SQIVND (reference sequence). The ends were cut back, 3 bases at V and 4 bases at J, with 7 bases in the middle. The CDR3 reads CASSMDGYNSPLHF. The DNA for the CDR3 is TGTGCCAGTAGTATGGACGGATATAATTCACCCCTCCACTTT.

The rearrangement uses TRBV6-6 and TRBJ2-3, with D possibly being TRBD2 (5 bases). The V gene's germline CDR1 is MNHNY and CDR2 SVGAGI (reference sequence). The V end was cut by 10 bases, the J end by 2 bases, with 16 bases between. This CDR3 spans 14 amino acids. The CDR3 here is CATAKRILTDTQYF. In nucleotides, the CDR3 is TGTGCCACCGCGAAGCGGATCCTCACAGATACGCAGTATTTT.

This clone was detected only once. The gene calls are TRBV3-1 (or the pseudogene TRBV3-2) and TRBJ1-1, with TRBD1 as a possible D gene (6 bases). CDR1 is LGHDT and CDR2 is YNNKEL in the germline V gene (reference sequence). Trimming removed 4 bases at V and 1 base at J, with 10 bases between. The CDR3 covers 14 residues. CDR3 loop: CASSPQGKNTEAFF. Here the CDR3 DNA reads TGTGCCAGCAGCCCGCAGGGGAAGAACACTGAAGCTTTCTTT.

As regards this clone: This CDR3 is also generated by other DNA sequences in the sample. The chain has TRBV29-1 and TRBJ2-1; D call uncertain. The CDR3 runs to 12 residues. V was clipped by 3 bases and J by 3 bases, with 6 bases between them. Germline V gene sequence: CDR1 SQVTM, CDR2 ANQGSEA. The chain's CDR3 is CSVESGYNEQFF. CDR3 coding DNA: TGCAGCGTTGAGTCAGGCTACAATGAGCAGTTCTTC.

The CDR3 nucleotides read TGTGCCAGCAGCCTCAGGGGTGAGCAGTTCTTC. It encodes CASSLRGEQFF. The chain links TRBV6-2 or TRBV6-3 to TRBJ2-1; D might be TRBD1 (6 bases). Looked up from germline, CDR1 is MNHEY and CDR2 is SVGEGT. This CDR3 has 11 amino acids. V lost 6 bases to trimming and J lost 9 bases, with 9 bases between them.

The V gene is TRBV27, the J gene TRBJ2-7; D is undetermined. V dropped 2 bases and J dropped 6 bases, with 5 bases sitting between them. The germline gives CDR1 MNHEY, CDR2 SMNVEV (reference sequence). This CDR3 spans 11 amino acids. CDR3 bases: TGTGCCAGCAGTTTAGGGGTCGAGCAGTACTTC. This gives the protein CASSLGVEQYF.

The V and J genes are TRBV28 and TRBJ1-6, with 9 positions matching TRBD1. Trimming took 7 bases from V and 3 from J; bases not matched to a gene: 4. From germline, CDR1 is MDHEN and CDR2 SYDVKM. This CDR3 has 15 amino acids. CDR3 nucleotide sequence: TGTGCCAGCAAGGGACAGGGCATCTATAATTCACCCCTCCACTTT. It yields the protein CASKGQGIYNSPLHF.

This chain links TRBV6-5 with TRBJ2-5; D uncertain. The CDR3 is 14 amino acids. CDR1 and CDR2 from the germline V gene are MNHEY and SVGAGI. V was pared by 4 bases and J by 3 bases, with 12 bases between. The CDR3 loop reads CASSSLARKETQYF. In DNA form, the CDR3 reads TGTGCCAGCAGTTCCTTAGCCAGGAAAGAGACCCAGTACTTC.

This clone came up once. The chain is built from TRBV29-1 and TRBJ2-3; 10 nucleotides match TRBD2. CDR1 and CDR2 from the germline V gene are SQVTM and ANQGSEA. Trimming cost V 4 bases and J 4 bases; bases outside gene matches: 8. The CDR3 is made up of 15 amino acids. The CDR3 DNA follows: TGCAGCGTTGCTTCTGCTAGCGGGAGCGCAGATACGCAGTATTTT. Translating gives CSVASASGSADTQYF.

V and J are TRBV3-1 (or the pseudogene TRBV3-2) and TRBJ2-7; no clear D. This CDR3 has 15 amino acids. The germline CDR1 and CDR2 sequences are LGHDT and YNNKEL (reference sequence). The V gene lost 4 bases and the J gene lost 0 bases, with 13 bases spanning the gap. The CDR3 DNA sequence: TGTGCCAGCAGCCCAGTAACAGTTAGCTCCTACGAGCAGTACTTC. This encodes CASSPVTVSSYEQYF.

This clone was observed once. The rearrangement links TRBV12-1 to TRBJ1-5; the table's TRBD1 call for D was not verified on the DNA. TRBV12-1 counts as a pseudogene. The CDR3 loop spans 17 amino acids. This chain's CDR3 is CASSLGSGTDSNQPQHF. The CDR3 region has the DNA TGTGCCAGCAGCTTAGGCTCCGGGACAGATAGCAATCAGCCCCAGCATTTT.

The chain combines TRBV28 with TRBJ1-1; TRBD1 aligns across 9 bases. Trimming cost V 5 bases and J 6 bases; bases outside gene matches: 7. This CDR3 has 14 residues. Germline loops: CDR1 MDHEN, CDR2 SYDVKM. As DNA, the CDR3 is TGTGCCAGCAGTCCGGACAGGGGAGTCGCTGAAGCTTTCTTT. This sequence encodes CASSPDRGVAEAFF.

The rearrangement joins TRBV25-1 to TRBJ2-7; no firm D call. The CDR3 spans 13 residues. The germline V gene has CDR1 MGHDK and CDR2 SYGVNS. The V gene lost 6 bases and the J gene lost 5 bases, with 14 bases spanning the gap. The CDR3 region is CASRDTFLNEQYF. The CDR3 nucleotides are TGTGCCAGCAGAGACACCTTTTTGAACGAGCAGTACTTC.

The chain recombines TRBV21-1 with TRBJ1-6; the table calls TRBD1, which could not be checked here. TRBV21-1 is flagged as a pseudogene. The CDR3 runs 16 residues. The CDR3 region is CAISNRGRVKNSPLHF. CDR3 DNA sequence: TGTGCCATCTCGAACAGGGGGCGCGTAAAAAATTCACCCCTCCACTTT.

The chain combines TRBV10-3 with TRBJ2-6, with D perhaps matching TRBD1 or TRBD2 (5 bases each). Per the germline V gene, CDR1 is ENHRY and CDR2 is SYGVKD. This CDR3 has 17 residues. The germline V and J ends were trimmed by 5 bases and 0 bases, with 14 bases remaining between them. The CDR3 coding sequence is TGTGCCATCAGTCCGGGACGAGGAGCCTCTGGGGCCAACGTCCTGACTTTC. As protein: CAISPGRGASGANVLTF.

V and J are TRBV29-1 and TRBJ1-2; D gene ambiguous. Trimming left V 1 base short and J 8 bases short, with 8 bases between. This CDR3 spans 11 amino acids. Germline V lookup: CDR1 SQVTM, CDR2 ANQGSEA. Here the CDR3 DNA reads TGCAGCGTTGAAGTCTTAGGCGGCTACACCTTC. The encoded protein is CSVEVLGGYTF.

This chain connects TRBV19 to TRBJ1-2, with D perhaps TRBD1 (5 bases). The CDR3 runs to 14 residues. Germline assignment: CDR1 LNHDA and CDR2 SQIVND (reference sequence). V lost 5 bases and J lost 4, with 14 bases in between. The CDR3 DNA follows: TGTGCCAGTAGTCCGGACATGTCCCTCTATGGCTACACCTTC. Protein product: CASSPDMSLYGYTF.

This clone was counted a single time. The chain has TRBV9 and TRBJ1-2, with D uncertain. Germline V gives CDR1 SGDLS, CDR2 YYNGEE. This CDR3 has 13 amino acids. V dropped 0 bases and J dropped 8 bases, with 11 bases sitting between them. CDR3 nucleotide sequence: TGTGCCAGCAGCGTAGATTTCCTAGCGGGCTACACCTTC. Its protein product is CASSVDFLAGYTF.

This clone occurred once. The chain recombines TRBV9 with TRBJ1-6; D may be TRBD1 (6 bases). CDR3 length: 15 amino acids. CDR1 and CDR2 from the germline V gene are SGDLS and YYNGEE. The ends were cut back, 0 bases at V and 10 bases at J, with 14 bases in the middle. For the CDR3, the DNA is TGTGCCAGCAGCGTAGGACGGCCAGGGGAGTCACCCCTCCACTTT. Amino acid sequence: CASSVGRPGESPLHF.

The chain uses TRBV6-1 and TRBJ1-4; D ambiguous. CDR3 size: 14 residues. Germline CDR1 reads MNHNS; CDR2 reads SASEGT. Trimming took 3 bases from V and 5 from J, leaving 10 bases between them. The CDR3 DNA is TGTGCCAGCAGTGAGTTACAGCAAAATGAAAAACTGTTTTTT. Its translation is CASSELQQNEKLFF.

The rearrangement joins TRBV7-2 to TRBJ2-4; D is perhaps TRBD1 (5 bases). CDR1 SGHTA and CDR2 FQGNSA come from the germline V gene. The V gene lost 5 bases and the J gene lost 6 bases, with 8 bases spanning the gap. The CDR3 runs 12 residues. In DNA, the CDR3 is TGTGCCAGCAGCCCTGACAGAAACATTCAGTACTTC. It yields the protein CASSPDRNIQYF.

The chain has TRBV5-1 and TRBJ2-7, with 10 nucleotides matching TRBD1. The CDR3 has 14 amino acids. Germline CDR1 SGHRS, CDR2 YFSETQ. V lost 4 bases, J lost 2 bases, and 3 bases stayed unmatched. CDR3: CASSPGTGAYEQYF. CDR3 coding DNA: TGCGCCAGCAGCCCCGGGACAGGGGCCTACGAGCAGTACTTC.

The chain is built from TRBV5-1 and TRBJ2-7, with D perhaps matching TRBD1 (6 bases). Germline-derived CDR1 and CDR2 are SGHRS and YFSETQ. The CDR3 covers 14 residues. Trimming shortened V by 2 bases and J by 3 bases, and 12 bases separated the two germline ends. The CDR3 DNA follows: TGCGCCAGCAGCTTAGGGATACAGGGCTACGAGCAGTACTTC. Translating it yields CASSLGIQGYEQYF.